A single sample gave rise to the 18 T cell receptor beta chains below, sequenced in a study of OX40 agonist ivuxolimab in advanced cancers. The method was immunoSEQ multiplex PCR; TCRdb's version includes in-frame clones alone and lacks a portion of them. The table includes roughly 67,000 clones, roughly 80% detected once. The input for sequencing was CD4+ or CD8+ T cells sorted from blood, taken in a trial of the OX40 agonist ivuxolimab. Source of these receptors: an adult with an advanced solid tumor such as melanoma, head and neck, liver or kidney cancer.

The genes are TRBV9 and TRBJ1-1, with 9 nucleotides matching TRBD1. CDR3 size: 17 residues. Losses at the gene ends were 2 bases for V and 1 base for J; bases not matched to a gene: 9. Germline values: CDR1 SGDLS, CDR2 YYNGEE. CDR3 sequence reads: CASSVTERTGENTEAFF. CDR3 in DNA: TGTGCCAGCAGCGTGACAGAACGGACAGGGGAGAACACTGAAGCTTTCTTT.

The genes are TRBV2 and TRBJ2-1; 7 positions agree with TRBD1. The CDR3 loop spans 14 amino acids. Germline V CDR1 and CDR2: SNHLY, FYNNEI. J gave up 6 bases and V 5 bases, and 7 bases lay outside the gene matches. For the CDR3, the DNA is TGTGCCAGCAGTTTGGGACAGTTCTCCAATGAGCAGTTCTTC. Translation: CASSLGQFSNEQFF.

The rearrangement joins TRBV2 to TRBJ2-7; D is ambiguous. Trimming left V 5 bases short and J 6 bases short, with 14 bases between. The CDR3 is made up of 13 amino acids. Germline CDR1 reads SNHLY; CDR2 reads FYNNEI. This CDR3 is CASSPPLVGEQYF. Written as DNA, the CDR3 is TGTGCCAGCAGTCCTCCTCTGGTCGGCGAGCAGTACTTC.

The chain employs TRBV28 and TRBJ1-6, with D maybe TRBD1 (5 bases). The germline V gene encodes CDR1 MDHEN and CDR2 SYDVKM. V was cut by 5 bases and J by 5 bases, with 16 bases left in between. The CDR3 has 16 amino acids. CDR3 coding DNA: TGTGCCAGCAGTCCTGAGGGGCTTCGGGATAATTCACCCCTCCACTTT. Translating gives CASSPEGLRDNSPLHF.

This chain connects TRBV11-2 to TRBJ1-1; a possible D gene is TRBD1 (6 bases). V shed 5 bases and J shed 4 bases, with 17 bases lying between them. Germline loops: CDR1 SGHAT, CDR2 FQNNGV. The CDR3 spans 15 residues. CDR3 amino acids: CASSPRGGGITEAFF. The CDR3 nucleotides are TGTGCCAGCAGCCCAAGAGGGGGGGGGATCACTGAAGCTTTCTTT. The entire variable domain, with the rest obtained from reference TRBV11-2 and TRBJ1-1, is as follows: EAGVAQSPRYKIIEKRQSVAFWCNPISGHATLYWYQQILGQGPKLLIQFQNNGVVDDSQLPKDRFSAERLKGVDSTLKIQPAKLEDSAVYLCASSPRGGGITEAFFGQGTRLTVV.

This clone was recorded a few times. The chain employs TRBV6-1 and TRBJ1-2, with unresolved D. Per germline, CDR1 MNHNS and CDR2 SASEGT. Trimming took 2 bases from V and 5 from J, leaving 15 bases between them. CDR3 length equals 15 residues. The DNA for the CDR3 is TGTGCCAGCAGTGAAACCGGTCAGATCGCTTATGGCTACACCTTC. Protein product: CASSETGQIAYGYTF.

V gene TRBV28 combines with J gene TRBJ2-7, with 9 bases aligning to TRBD1. This CDR3 is built from 15 residues. Germline V lookup: CDR1 MDHEN, CDR2 SYDVKM. V gave up 5 bases and J gave up 6 bases; unmatched junction bases: 11. In nucleotides, the CDR3 is TGTGCCAGCAGTGCGCCCGGGACAGGGAGCGCCGAGCAGTACTTC. This codes for CASSAPGTGSAEQYF.

The J gene is TRBJ2-7, the V gene TRBV7-9; weak D call: TRBD1 (7 bases). This CDR3 comprises 15 residues. Germline-derived CDR1 and CDR2 are SEHNR and FQNEAQ (reference sequence). Trimming left V 4 bases short and J 2 bases short, with 15 bases between. As DNA, the CDR3 is TGTGCCAGCAGCTCCCGAGACAGGGAGGCCTACGAGCAGTACTTC. It encodes CASSSRDREAYEQYF. Complete variable domain (other parts from reference TRBV7-9 and TRBJ2-7): DTGVSQNPRHKITKRGQNVTFRCDPISEHNRLYWYRQTLGQGPEFLTYFQNEAQLEKSRLLSDRFSAERPKGSFSTLEIQRTEQGDSAMYLCASSSRDREAYEQYFGPGTRLTVT.

This clone was counted only a few times. This chain joins TRBV5-1 and TRBJ2-7, with 7 bases matching TRBD1. Germline values: CDR1 SGHRS, CDR2 YFSETQ. The CDR3 totals 15 residues. V lost 4 bases to trimming and J lost 1 base; unmatched junction nucleotides: 8. The CDR3 nucleotides are TGCGCCAGCAGCCCCAGCCCGGGACAGTCCTACGAGCAGTACGTC. This sequence encodes CASSPSPGQSYEQYV.

This chain links TRBV5-1 with TRBJ2-5; D might be TRBD2 (6 bases). CDR3 size: 13 residues. The germline gives CDR1 SGHRS, CDR2 YFSETQ. V was pared by 2 bases and J by 5 bases, with 10 bases between. The CDR3, as DNA: TGCGCCAGCAGCTTTGGGACTGGCGAGACCCAGTACTTC. Its translation: CASSFGTGETQYF.

This clone was seen only a few times. V usage is TRBV19 and J usage is TRBJ2-7; tentative D call: TRBD2 (6 bases). The CDR3 is 16 residues long. Germline CDR1 reads LNHDA; CDR2 reads SQIVND (reference sequence). V shed 0 bases and J shed 3 bases, with 15 bases lying between them. The CDR3 spells CASSIEARGGIYEQYF. Here the CDR3 DNA reads TGTGCCAGTAGTATAGAAGCCCGTGGAGGGATCTACGAGCAGTACTTC.

The V call is TRBV19, the J call TRBJ1-2; 8 nucleotides align to TRBD1. The length of the CDR3 is 16 residues. Germline V lookup: CDR1 LNHDA, CDR2 SQIVND (reference sequence). J was trimmed by 7 bases and V by 4 bases; bases with no gene match: 14. CDR3 sequence: CASSTSQDRASGGYTF. The CDR3 DNA follows: TGTGCCAGTAGTACCTCCCAGGACAGGGCGTCTGGTGGCTACACCTTC. Using reference TRBV19 and TRBJ1-2 for the parts outside the CDR3, the full variable domain is DGGITQSPKYLFRKEGQNVTLSCEQNLNHDAMYWYRQDPGQGLRLIYYSQIVNDFQKGDIAEGYSVSREKKESFPLTVTSAQKNPTAFYLCASSTSQDRASGGYTFGSGTRLTVV.

The chain's CDR3 is CASSLGGKQPQHF. CDR3 bases: TGTGCCAGCAGTTTAGGGGGTAAACAGCCCCAGCATTTT. The V gene is TRBV28, the J gene TRBJ1-5; the D gene is possibly TRBD1 (5 bases). V dropped 2 bases and J dropped 7 bases, with 9 bases sitting between them. This CDR3 comprises 13 residues. Per germline, CDR1 MDHEN and CDR2 SYDVKM.

The chain recombines TRBV19 with TRBJ1-2; 7 nucleotides agree with TRBD1. CDR3 size: 16 residues. The V segment lost 3 bases and the J segment 2 bases; nucleotides outside the gene matches: 9. CDR1 is LNHDA, CDR2 SQIVND, per germline (reference sequence). The CDR3 region is CASSITSGTANYGYTF. CDR3 bases: TGTGCCAGTAGTATCACATCCGGGACAGCCAACTATGGCTACACCTTC.

The CDR3 DNA reads TGCGCCAGCAGCCGAACCCTTGACAGGCTCGCCTACGAGCAGTACTTC. Its protein is CASSRTLDRLAYEQYF. This chain joins TRBV4-3 and TRBJ2-7, with D perhaps TRBD1 (6 bases). This CDR3 spans 16 amino acids. V gave up 4 bases and J gave up 2 bases, with 18 bases separating them. Germline V gives CDR1 LGHNA, CDR2 YSLEER.

V and J are TRBV11-2 and TRBJ1-2, with a possible D match to TRBD1 (6 bases). V lost 4 bases and J 2 bases, leaving 8 bases between the germline ends. The CDR3 is 13 residues long. CDR1 is SGHAT, CDR2 FQNNGV, per germline. CDR3 nucleotide sequence: TGTGCCAGCAGCTCCGGGACAAACTATGGCTACACCTTC. Amino acid sequence: CASSSGTNYGYTF.

J is TRBJ2-1 and V is TRBV5-1; TRBD2 might be the D (6 bases). Germline loops: CDR1 SGHRS, CDR2 YFSETQ. V was shortened by 0 bases and J by 2 bases, with 9 bases between the two germline ends. The CDR3 has 15 residues. Here the CDR3 DNA reads TGCGCCAGCAGCTTGGTAGGGACTCCCTACAATGAGCAGTTCTTC. As protein: CASSLVGTPYNEQFF. The entire variable domain, with the rest obtained from reference TRBV5-1 and TRBJ2-1, is as follows: KAGVTQTPRYLIKTRGQQVTLSCSPISGHRSVSWYQQTPGQGLQFLFEYFSETQRNKGNFPGRFSGRQFSNSRSEMNVSTLELGDSALYLCASSLVGTPYNEQFFGPGTRLTVL.

The V gene is TRBV7-9, the J gene TRBJ2-3; possible D gene TRBD1, 6 bases. The germline V gene has CDR1 SEHNR and CDR2 FQNEAQ (reference sequence). Trimming removed 1 base from V and 1 base from J, with 15 bases in between. The CDR3 is 17 amino acids. The DNA for the CDR3 is TGTGCCAGCAGCTTAGGGGATGGGACAATAGGCACAGATACGCAGTATTTT. This gives the protein CASSLGDGTIGTDTQYF.